In this sample, the clone carrying this T cell receptor beta chain turned up a few times. The target antigen is unknown. The time point is: persistent/refractory GD, antithyroid drugs over 5 years with positive TRAb. The TCR library used RNA extracted from PBMCs. The guidelines of the American Thyroid Association were the basis for diagnosing Graves' disease. Germline V gives CDR1 SQVTM, CDR2 ANQGSEA. V shed 6 bases, J shed 3 bases, and the junction held 11 bases outside the gene matches. CDR3 length: 16 amino acids. These data originate in a study of regulatory T cells in long-lasting Graves disease. TCR beta libraries were built with iRepertoire HTBI primers and Arm-PCR of CDR3 regions. From the multiplex PCR reads, TCRdb called clonotypes with MiXCR, one entry per CDR3 protein. The sample consists of 500,000 to 700,000 distinct CDR3 sequences, around 30% of them appearing once. Regarding the study as a whole: Persistent disease was characterized by preferential usage of TRBV28, TRBJ1-2 and TRBJ2-5.

The rearrangement uses TRBV29-1 and TRBJ1-2, with 12 bases identical to TRBD1. This sequence originates from a female donor with Graves disease. Material: peripheral blood mononuclear cells (PBMCs), obtained when the disease was refractory, from a patient treated with antithyroid drugs. As DNA, the CDR3 is TGCAGCGTCGAAAGGGACAGGGGGCCGACGGACTATGGCTACACCTTC. It translates to CSVERDRGPTDYGYTF.